One TCR beta chain is described in this entry. The antigen it recognizes is unknown. No qualities accompany the bases; no much larger clone lies one base away. The data are from a study of blood T cell repertoires in COVID-19 (dated by TCRdb to 2019 to 2021). Looking at the study overall: Samples from collaborators originated in the United States, Italy and Spain and spanned both the acute and convalescent phases of COVID-19. The prospective study material was composed of cDNA or gDNA derived from T cells, B-cell-depleted T cells, or PBMCs. Deeply sampled blood TCRbeta repertoires from subjects exposed to, actively infected with, or recovered from COVID-19 were included in the dataset. The repertoires were released in a freely available public database intended as a resource for research on the immune response to SARS-CoV-2. The samples were drawn from the first 160 participants of the ongoing ImmuneRACE study and from 1,200 or so subjects provided by 6 global collaborators. The sample metadata nearly always contained a de-identified subject ID, COVID-19 status, age in years and sex. Where available, HLA class I and class II types were obtained from metadata supplied by the sample provider rather than from assay-based typing. Overall study results and their limits: Clinical and demographic metadata were provided uncurated, with the amount varying by source and participant.

TCRbeta CDR3 regions were amplified from genomic DNA using the immunoSEQ Assay, a bias-controlled multiplex PCR. The authors processed their data as follows. The number of nucleated cells in each sample was estimated from the amplification of reference gene primers within the assay. To quantify the absolute abundance of each unique TCRbeta CDR3 rearrangement, sequence reads were collapsed and filtered. Productive Simpson clonality was computed per sample as the square root of Simpson's diversity index over productive rearrangements. The table comes from immuneACCESS by way of TCRdb, which keeps in-frame sequences with V and J called. Part of the clones is missing from these tables; in studies checked, under half for an unresolved V gene and the rest for unknown reasons. V and J calls plus clone size are reproduced from that table; the DNA served to infer D and trimming. The sample has tens of thousands of clones on record, 83% of them singletons. Around 12% of the sample is taken by the ten largest.

The CDR3 contains 12 residues, cysteine and phenylalanine counted. The only DNA kept is the CDR3, 36 bases in frame from the first base. V loses 5 bases at its end and J loses 8 bases; junction bases beyond the gene matches: 5. The germline V gene provides CDR1 SGHVS and CDR2 FQNEAQ. Whole blood was collected in K2EDTA tubes by collaborating institutions according to the institutions' own protocols. For TCRbeta analysis, collaborators shipped samples in one of three forms: frozen whole blood, isolated PBMCs, or DNA extracted from either of those sample types. Sequences were obtained from peripheral blood. This TCR was recovered from a human donor in a cohort sampled during active COVID-19. This chain is built from TRBV7-8 and TRBJ1-1; 7 of the junction bases match TRBD1. CDR3 reads: CASSETGTEAFF. The sequenced DNA: TGTGCCAGCAGCGAGACAGGGACCGAAGCTTTCTTT.